This T cell receptor (beta chain) was sequenced in a study of blood T cell repertoires in COVID-19. At the level of the study: T cells, B-cell-depleted T cells, or PBMCs supplied cDNA or gDNA.

Study members were between roughly 18 and 100 years old and lived in 20 to 25 US regions. This CDR3 is 14 amino acids long. Germline CDR1 is MDHEN and CDR2 is SYDVKM. V was pared by 7 bases and J by 8 bases, with 20 bases between. Produced via immunoSEQ multiplex PCR; TCRdb's table is partial and in-frame only. The sample consists of about 270,000 clones, approximately 91% of them appearing once. Sequencing input: PBMCs or T cells enriched from blood (not recorded which). V and J are TRBV28 and TRBJ1-2, with D unresolved. This TCR was sampled from a woman aged 40 to 49 with acute COVID-19. The CDR3 protein is CASKLEERMRGYTF. Here the CDR3 DNA reads TGTGCCAGCAAATTGGAGGAAAGGATGCGAGGCTACACCTTC.